This T cell receptor (beta chain) was recovered during a study of beta chain features in type 1 diabetes. Overall study findings and caveats: Shortening of TCRB CDR3s, moderate but significant, appeared in all four CD4+ subsets of Type 1 diabetes patients.

Expressed TCRB transcripts were sequenced because the isolated RNA had all been reverse transcribed beforehand. The average output of naive, central memory and regulatory T cell samples was roughly 3.6 million reads. The repertoire was sequenced with immunoSEQ multiplex PCR; TCRdb's copy has only in-frame clones and lacks some. The sample lists approximately 160,000 clones; about a tenth were seen once. The CDR3 covers 16 residues. V dropped 3 bases and J dropped 2; count of bases not matched to a gene: 10. The germline V gene encodes CDR1 SGDLS and CDR2 YYNGEE. Sorted cells reached over 95% purity in every population. This clone was seen a handful of times. What it recognizes is unknown.

Material: central memory CD4+ T cells from blood. V and J are TRBV9 and TRBJ2-7; 8 nucleotides align to TRBD1. The receptor was derived from a man younger than 40 with type 1 diabetes. The CDR3 region is CASSARGDRSTYEQYF. The CDR3, as DNA: TGTGCCAGCAGCGCGAGGGGGGACAGGAGTACCTACGAGCAGTACTTC. Filled out from reference TRBV9 and TRBJ2-7, the complete variable domain reads DSGVTQTPKHLITATGQRVTLRCSPRSGDLSVYWYQQSLDQGLQFLIQYYNGEERAKGNILERFSAQQFPDLHSELNLSSLELGDSALYFCASSARGDRSTYEQYFGPGTRLTVT.